This T cell receptor beta chain was observed in a study of blood T cell repertoires in COVID-19 (dated by TCRdb to 2019 to 2021). With regard to the full study: Samples from collaborators originated in the United States, Italy and Spain and spanned both the acute and convalescent phases of COVID-19. The material from the prospective study consisted of cDNA or gDNA derived from T cells, B-cell-depleted T cells, or PBMCs. The dataset comprised deeply sampled blood TCRbeta repertoires from subjects exposed to, actively infected with, or recovered from COVID-19. A freely available public database, intended as a resource for researchers studying the immune response to SARS-CoV-2, is where the repertoires were released. The samples were drawn from the first 160 participants of the ongoing ImmuneRACE study and from 1,254 subjects provided by 6 global collaborators. Sample metadata almost always included a de-identified subject ID, COVID-19 status, age in years and sex. HLA class I and class II types, where available, came from metadata supplied by the sample provider rather than from assay-based typing. Results the study describes overall, beyond this receptor: The quantity of clinical and demographic metadata differed by source and by participant and was supplied without curation.

One collaborating source in Seattle enrolled patients while the patients were actively infected and followed the patients over time throughout the course of disease. Collaborating institutions collected whole blood in K2EDTA tubes following their own protocols. For TCRbeta analysis, collaborator samples were shipped as frozen whole blood, as isolated PBMCs, or as DNA extracted from either sample type. CDR1 and CDR2 (SEHNR, FQNEAQ) derive from the germline V gene (reference sequence). V and J are trimmed by 4 bases and 3 bases, and the gene matches miss 0 bases of the junction. Measured from the cysteine to the phenylalanine, the CDR3 is 13 residues long. The kept DNA is CDR3 alone, 39 bases in frame from the first base. This clone was seen a handful of times. Its recognized antigen is unknown. No base quality information exists; no much larger clone differs at one position. Different DNA sequences within this sample yield the same CDR3.

TCRbeta CDR3 regions were amplified from genomic DNA by means of the immunoSEQ Assay, a bias-controlled multiplex PCR. In the paper's pipeline: Within the assay, amplification of reference gene primers was used to estimate how many nucleated cells each sample contained. To quantify the absolute abundance of each unique TCRbeta CDR3 rearrangement, sequence reads were collapsed and filtered. For each sample, productive Simpson clonality was calculated as the square root of Simpson's diversity index over productive rearrangements. Here the immuneACCESS table is served through TCRdb, limited to in-frame sequences with V and J called. Missing clones are a known gap in these copies; in checked studies unresolved V genes cover under half, and the rest lacks a known reason. The V and J calls and clone size come from that table; D and trimming were worked out from the DNA. Counted in this sample were fewer than 600,000 clones; 85% to 90% of them appeared once. Clones ranked in the top ten supply around 0.9% of the sample.

The specimen was peripheral blood. This sequence uses TRBV7-9 and TRBJ2-7, and 10 bases in between align with TRBD1. The clonotype originates from a man between 18 and 35 years old with COVID-19, enrolled during active disease. CDR3 region: CASSWDRGYEQYF. The nucleotide sequence is TGTGCCAGCAGCTGGGACAGGGGCTACGAGCAGTACTTC. Reference TRBV7-9 and TRBJ2-7 proteins supply the regions before and after the CDR3; the full variable domain is: DTGVSQNPRHKITKRGQNVTFRCDPISEHNRLYWYRQTLGQGPEFLTYFQNEAQLEKSRLLSDRFSAERPKGSFSTLEIQRTEQGDSAMYLCASSWDRGYEQYFGPGTRLTVT.